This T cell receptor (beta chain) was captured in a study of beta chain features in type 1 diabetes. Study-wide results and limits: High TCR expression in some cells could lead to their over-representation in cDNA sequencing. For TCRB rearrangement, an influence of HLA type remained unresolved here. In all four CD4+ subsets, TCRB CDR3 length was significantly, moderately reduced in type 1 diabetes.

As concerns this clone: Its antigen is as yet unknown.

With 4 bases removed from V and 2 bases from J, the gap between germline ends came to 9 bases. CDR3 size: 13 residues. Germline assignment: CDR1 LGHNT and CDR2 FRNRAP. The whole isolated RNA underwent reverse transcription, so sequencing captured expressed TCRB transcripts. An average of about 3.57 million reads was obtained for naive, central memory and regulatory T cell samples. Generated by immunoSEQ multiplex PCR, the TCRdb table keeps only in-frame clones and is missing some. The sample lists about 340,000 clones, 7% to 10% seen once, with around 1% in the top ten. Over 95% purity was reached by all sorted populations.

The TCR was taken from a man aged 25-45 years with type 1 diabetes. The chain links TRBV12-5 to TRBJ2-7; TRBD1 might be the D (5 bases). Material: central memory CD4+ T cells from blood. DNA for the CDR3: TGTGCTAGTGGTTATGACAGCGCCTACGAGCAGTACTTC. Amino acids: CASGYDSAYEQYF. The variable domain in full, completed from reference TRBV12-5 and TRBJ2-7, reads DARVTQTPRHKVTEMGQEVTMRCQPILGHNTVFWYRQTMMQGLELLAYFRNRAPLDDSGMPKDRFSAEMPDATLATLKIQPSEPRDSAVYFCASGYDSAYEQYFGPGTRLTVT.